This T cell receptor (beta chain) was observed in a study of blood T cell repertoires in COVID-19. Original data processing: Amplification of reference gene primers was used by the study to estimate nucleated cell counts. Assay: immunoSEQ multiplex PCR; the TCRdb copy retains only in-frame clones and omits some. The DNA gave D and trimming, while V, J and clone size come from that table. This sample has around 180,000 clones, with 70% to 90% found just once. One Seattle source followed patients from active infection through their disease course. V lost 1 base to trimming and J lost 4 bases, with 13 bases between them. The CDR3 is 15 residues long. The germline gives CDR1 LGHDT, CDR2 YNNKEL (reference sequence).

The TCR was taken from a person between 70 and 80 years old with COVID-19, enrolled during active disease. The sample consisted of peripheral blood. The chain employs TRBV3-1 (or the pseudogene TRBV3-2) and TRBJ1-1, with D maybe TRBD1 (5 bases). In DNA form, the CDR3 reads TGTGCCAGCAGCCAAGGAAGTGCGGGGGGCACTGAAGCTTTCTTT. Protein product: CASSQGSAGGTEAFF.